This TCR beta chain was sequenced for a study of T cell changes during pregnancy in multiple sclerosis (dated by TCRdb to about 2019). General notes on the study: The study looked at changes in the T cell repertoire across pregnancy in women with multiple sclerosis.

Library prep was done by the immunoSEQ multiplex PCR assay. TCRdb took over this immuneACCESS table, retaining in-frame rearrangements with V and J assigned. Such tables are incomplete; in checked studies, under half of the missing clones stem from an unresolved V gene, and the remainder is unexplained. This sample has 35,000 to 45,000 clones in its table, and approximately 87% of those were observed once. The ten biggest clones cover around 4.7% of the sample. Note on this clone: The antigen it binds to is not known. Base quality data are lacking; no much larger clone is found one base away.

V trim: 5 bases; J trim: 7 bases; unmatched bases: 13. The CDR3 holds 17 amino acids from the cysteine to the phenylalanine. Solely the CDR3 DNA is kept, with 51 bases framed from the first base. The CDR1 and CDR2 encoded by the germline V gene are SNHLY and FYNNEI. The clonotype comes from a female donor in good health, enrolled as a control in a pregnancy study. Sequences were derived from peripheral blood, sampled in the second trimester of pregnancy. The chain was built from TRBV2 and TRBJ2-1; 11 middle bases align to TRBD1. The CDR3 has the sequence CASSPGLPGTGGNEQFF. The DNA sequence is given as TGTGCCAGCAGTCCTGGGCTTCCCGGGACAGGGGGTAATGAGCAGTTCTTC.